In its sample, the clone carrying this TCR beta chain was seen many times. Noted time point: sample taken at primary tumor resection. Sequencing covered unsorted whole RNA taken from tumor, nontumor lung or frozen PBMC. This CDR3 has 15 amino acids. V shed 2 bases and J shed 0 bases, with 12 bases lying between them. Germline-derived CDR1 and CDR2 are SGHRS and YFSETQ. This sample was included in a study of spatial heterogeneity in lung cancer. On each TCR cDNA molecule, a unique molecular identifier was present. TCRdb re-called the 5' RACE reads through MiXCR, storing one row per CDR3 protein. The profile shows around 48,000 distinct CDR3 sequences, over 4.5% of them singletons.

The receptor was derived from a male donor with early-stage non-small cell lung cancer. The sequenced sample was PBMCs, obtained at surgery. The J gene is TRBJ2-7, the V gene TRBV5-1; D is unresolved. CDR3 loop: CASSLVSSRSYEQYF. The DNA for the CDR3 is TGCGCCAGCAGCTTAGTAAGTTCCCGCTCCTACGAGCAGTACTTC.